One sample yielded the 26 T cell receptor beta chains listed below, sequenced in a study of blood T cell repertoires in COVID-19. Clones were read by immunoSEQ multiplex PCR, and TCRdb kept only the in-frame ones, dropping some. The sample has about 290,000 clones; about 85% are singletons. The sequenced sample was peripheral blood. The origin of the receptors is a woman aged 50 to 60 with active or convalescent COVID-19.

The rearrangement links TRBV6-5 to TRBJ1-1; 9 nucleotides agree with TRBD1. V lost 2 bases, J lost 1 base, and 5 bases stayed unmatched. Germline V lookup: CDR1 MNHEY, CDR2 SVGAGI. The CDR3 is 16 amino acids. CDR3 sequence (DNA): TGTGCCAGCAGTTACAATCCGGGACAGGGGAACACTGAAGCTTTCTTT. This gives the protein CASSYNPGQGNTEAFF.

The chain carries TRBV5-1 and TRBJ1-5; 8 positions agree with TRBD1. Germline-derived CDR1 and CDR2 are SGHRS and YFSETQ. After removal of 0 bases from V and 6 bases from J, the junction contained 5 bases not matched to a gene. The CDR3 is 15 residues long. The CDR3: CASSLEGTGSQPQHF. In nucleotides, the CDR3 is TGCGCCAGCAGCTTGGAGGGGACAGGCAGTCAGCCCCAGCATTTT.

This chain links TRBV5-1 with TRBJ1-5, with TRBD1 as a possible D gene (5 bases). Germline CDR1 SGHRS, CDR2 YFSETQ. The CDR3 is 14 residues long. V lost 4 bases, J lost 3 bases, and 11 bases lay in between. The CDR3 DNA reads TGCGCCAGCAGCATTGACAGCCCCAATCAGCCCCAGCATTTT. Protein product: CASSIDSPNQPQHF. Together with reference TRBV5-1 and TRBJ1-5, the CDR3 gives the full variable domain: KAGVTQTPRYLIKTRGQQVTLSCSPISGHRSVSWYQQTPGQGLQFLFEYFSETQRNKGNFPGRFSGRQFSNSRSEMNVSTLELGDSALYLCASSIDSPNQPQHFGDGTRLSIL.

V and J are TRBV27 and TRBJ1-3; no definite D call. CDR1 MNHEY and CDR2 SMNVEV come from the germline V gene (reference sequence). The germline V and J ends were trimmed by 0 bases and 0 bases, with 9 bases remaining between them. The CDR3 spans 16 residues. CDR3 in amino acids: CASSLSRANSGNTIYF. For the CDR3, the DNA is TGTGCCAGCAGTTTATCGAGGGCCAACTCTGGAAACACCATATATTTT.

V usage is TRBV21-1 and J usage is TRBJ2-1; TRBD1 is taken as the D call from the table, unchecked against the DNA. TRBV21-1 is designated a pseudogene. The CDR3 contains 18 residues. The CDR3 nucleotides read TGTGCCAGCAGCCCTAACCCCCGACGGGACAGCTCCTACAATGAGCAGTTCTTC. Protein product: CASSPNPRRDSSYNEQFF.

This chain links TRBV6-5 with TRBJ2-5, with a tentative D call TRBD1 (5 bases). Trimming removed 10 bases from V and 2 bases from J, with 14 bases in between. The CDR3 extends over 13 amino acids. Germline CDR1 and CDR2: MNHEY and SVGAGI. CDR3 loop: CATDWGAQETQYF. CDR3 coding DNA: TGTGCCACAGACTGGGGCGCTCAAGAGACCCAGTACTTC.

The rearrangement joins TRBV27 to TRBJ2-2; 8 bases align to TRBD1. V dropped 5 bases and J dropped 7; count of bases not matched to a gene: 6. Germline CDR1 and CDR2: MNHEY and SMNVEV (reference sequence). The CDR3 totals 14 residues. CDR3 nucleotide sequence: TGTGCCAGCAGTCCCGGACAGGGTAGCGGGGAGCTGTTTTTT. Translating gives CASSPGQGSGELFF.

The rearrangement uses TRBV20-1 and TRBJ1-1; TRBD1 is a possible D gene (5 bases). The CDR3 covers 13 residues. Germline V gene lookup returns CDR1 DFQATT and CDR2 SNEGSKA (reference sequence). V lost 3 bases, J lost 1 base, and 9 bases lay in between. The CDR3 spells CSASNTGNTEAFF. The CDR3 DNA sequence: TGCAGTGCTAGTAATACAGGGAACACTGAAGCTTTCTTT.

This clone has just a few counts. This chain connects TRBV28 to TRBJ2-7, with 7 positions matching TRBD1. CDR1 MDHEN and CDR2 SYDVKM come from the germline V gene. The CDR3 is 13 amino acids. The J segment lost 3 bases and the V segment lost 3 bases, leaving 2 bases of the junction unmatched. The CDR3 DNA reads as TGTGCCAGCAGTTTGTGGACAGGCTACGAGCAGTACTTC. This translates into CASSLWTGYEQYF.

The chain combines TRBV5-1 with TRBJ2-2; 11 bases match TRBD2. The length of the CDR3 is 16 residues. With V trimmed by 5 bases and J by 6 bases, 9 bases remained unmatched. Germline values: CDR1 SGHRS, CDR2 YFSETQ. The CDR3 loop is CASSRTSGRVAGELFF. The CDR3 DNA sequence: TGCGCCAGCAGTCGAACTAGCGGGAGAGTGGCCGGGGAGCTGTTTTTT. Drawing the rest from reference TRBV5-1 and TRBJ2-2, the complete variable domain is KAGVTQTPRYLIKTRGQQVTLSCSPISGHRSVSWYQQTPGQGLQFLFEYFSETQRNKGNFPGRFSGRQFSNSRSEMNVSTLELGDSALYLCASSRTSGRVAGELFFGEGSRLTVL.

V and J are TRBV4-1 and TRBJ1-1; TRBD1 matches 9 bases. The germline V gene encodes CDR1 MGHRA and CDR2 YSYEKL. The CDR3 totals 12 residues. Germline trimming cut 6 bases from V and 9 bases from J; bases unmatched to any gene: 5. The CDR3 reads CASRGGQGKAFF. CDR3 DNA sequence: TGCGCCAGCAGGGGGGGACAGGGAAAAGCTTTCTTT.

The chain has TRBV7-9 and TRBJ2-2; perhaps TRBD1 as D (5 bases). V lost 6 bases to trimming and J lost 4 bases, with 12 bases between them. CDR1 SEHNR and CDR2 FQNEAQ come from the germline V gene (reference sequence). CDR3 length: 14 residues. CDR3 sequence: CASRLTGSTGELFF. The CDR3 DNA sequence: TGTGCCAGCAGGTTAACAGGATCCACCGGGGAGCTGTTTTTT.

This chain uses TRBV5-6 with TRBJ1-6, with D unclear. V gave up 1 base and J gave up 15 bases, with 17 bases separating them. This CDR3 is 14 amino acids long. The germline gives CDR1 SGHDT, CDR2 YYEEEE. CDR3 sequence: CASSLRQALRGLHF. In DNA form, the CDR3 reads TGTGCCAGCAGCTTGAGGCAGGCCCTCCGGGGCCTCCACTTT.

The chain uses TRBV27 and TRBJ2-2; 8 positions match TRBD2. Germline loops: CDR1 MNHEY, CDR2 SMNVEV (reference sequence). The CDR3 runs to 17 residues. V gave up 3 bases and J gave up 4 bases; unmatched junction bases: 10. CDR3 coding DNA: TGTGCCAGCAGTTTCAGCGGGAGCGCCCTAAGCACCGGGGAGCTGTTTTTT. Amino acids: CASSFSGSALSTGELFF.

This chain uses TRBV6-5 with TRBJ1-1; D gene ambiguous. Germline V gives CDR1 MNHEY, CDR2 SVGAGI. Trimming took off 6 bases at V and 3 bases at J, with 11 bases between the two ends. The CDR3 is 13 amino acids. The CDR3 DNA is TGTGCCAGCAGGTCCTTCGGGGACACTGAAGCTTTCTTT. This sequence encodes CASRSFGDTEAFF.

The chain is built from TRBV20-1 and TRBJ1-1; D not certain. Germline V gene data show CDR1 as DFQATT and CDR2 as SNEGSKA (reference sequence). V was cut by 6 bases and J by 7 bases, with 12 bases left in between. There are 11 residues in the CDR3. In nucleotides, the CDR3 is TGCAGTGCAACTGGCGGCGGTGAAGCTTTCTTT. It codes for CSATGGGEAFF.

CDR3: CASSQWTTSGPYNEQFF. Here the CDR3 DNA reads TGTGCCAGCAGCCAATGGACGACTAGCGGGCCCTACAATGAGCAGTTCTTC. The rearrangement links TRBV4-2 to TRBJ2-1, with 10 positions matching TRBD2. The CDR3 totals 17 residues. The germline gives CDR1 LGHNA, CDR2 YNFKEQ. With V trimmed by 2 bases and J by 2 bases, 6 bases remained unmatched.

The chain is built from TRBV28 and TRBJ2-7; 9 nucleotides match TRBD2. The ends lost 5 bases at V and 2 bases at J; junction bases unmatched: 7. Germline V lookup: CDR1 MDHEN, CDR2 SYDVKM. The CDR3 sequence is 15 residues long. CDR3 protein: CASSPSGRPAYEQYF. CDR3 DNA sequence: TGTGCCAGCAGTCCCAGCGGGAGGCCCGCCTACGAGCAGTACTTC.

V usage is TRBV5-4 and J usage is TRBJ2-2; possibly TRBD2 for D (6 bases). CDR3 size: 17 residues. Trimming removed 4 bases at V and 1 base at J, with 17 bases between. CDR1 is SGHNT and CDR2 is YYREEE in the germline V gene (reference sequence). CDR3: CASSGRGTSENTGELFF. CDR3 DNA sequence: TGTGCCAGCAGCGGGCGCGGGACCTCCGAGAACACCGGGGAGCTGTTTTTT.

The gene calls are TRBV27 and TRBJ2-1; weak D call: TRBD1 (5 bases). The CDR3 extends over 13 amino acids. The V end was cut by 5 bases, the J end by 8 bases, with 13 bases between. Germline CDR1 reads MNHEY; CDR2 reads SMNVEV (reference sequence). CDR3 nucleotides: TGTGCCAGCAGTCCCCCCCAGGGATATGAGCAGTTCTTC. As protein: CASSPPQGYEQFF.

CDR3 nucleotides: TGTGCCAGCAGCTTGGCTACTAGCGGCCGTGAGACCCAGTACTTC. Its protein is CASSLATSGRETQYF. The chain couples TRBV5-6 to TRBJ2-5, with 8 bases fitting TRBD2. V shed 0 bases and J 5 bases; nucleotides not matched to a gene: 6. Germline V lookup: CDR1 SGHDT, CDR2 YYEEEE. This CDR3 comprises 15 residues.

Comment on this clone: A junction end diverges from the germline sequence, so it may reflect a read error. This chain connects TRBV7-2 to TRBJ1-2; tentative D call: TRBD1 (5 bases). The CDR3 spans 14 residues. The germline CDR1 and CDR2 sequences are SGHTA and FQGNSA. In DNA form, the CDR3 reads TGTGCCAGCAGCTTCTATGGGGCAGATCCCCCTTTGATCTTC. Amino acids: CASSFYGADPPLIF.

The chain employs TRBV19 and TRBJ1-4; no clear D gene. The CDR3 has 17 residues. The germline V gene encodes CDR1 LNHDA and CDR2 SQIVND (reference sequence). V was clipped by 7 bases and J by 0 bases, with 18 bases between them. The CDR3, as DNA: TGTGCCAGTACCCGGAGGCAGGTTACCTCAACTAATGAAAAACTGTTTTTT. As protein: CASTRRQVTSTNEKLFF. Full variable domain (remainder filled in from reference TRBV19 and TRBJ1-4): DGGITQSPKYLFRKEGQNVTLSCEQNLNHDAMYWYRQDPGQGLRLIYYSQIVNDFQKGDIAEGYSVSREKKESFPLTVTSAQKNPTAFYLCASTRRQVTSTNEKLFFGSGTQLSVL.

This clone was observed a few times. J is TRBJ1-5 and V is TRBV2; D is ambiguous. The CDR3 has 15 amino acids. Germline CDR1 SNHLY, CDR2 FYNNEI. The germline V and J ends were trimmed by 3 bases and 1 base, with 10 bases remaining between them. The CDR3 sequence: CASSESSFSNQPQHF. The CDR3 nucleotides read TGTGCCAGCAGTGAGAGTAGCTTCAGCAATCAGCCCCAGCATTTT.

The chain is built from TRBV4-2 and TRBJ2-4; maybe TRBD2 (6 bases). V dropped 0 bases and J dropped 8 bases, with 11 bases sitting between them. CDR3 length equals 14 residues. The germline gives CDR1 LGHNA, CDR2 YNFKEQ. This CDR3 reads CASSQEGLVDIQYF. Written as DNA, the CDR3 is TGTGCCAGCAGCCAAGAGGGACTTGTAGACATTCAGTACTTC.

The rearrangement joins TRBV20-1 to TRBJ2-7, with TRBD2 as a possible D gene (6 bases). Trimming pared 3 bases from V and 3 bases from J, leaving 15 bases between. CDR1 and CDR2 (germline): DFQATT, SNEGSKA (reference sequence). The CDR3 has 14 amino acids. DNA of the CDR3: TGCAGTGCTAGTGAGGCTAGCGCAGACTACGAGCAGTACTTC. Residues: CSASEASADYEQYF.